This T cell receptor beta chain was found in a study of T cell repertoires in cytomegalovirus infection. Study context: Carrying CMV and the relevant HLA type showed in public TCR beta signatures.

Only a few counts were recorded for this clonotype. No antigen is known for it. General observations from the study: Public TCR beta family frequency separated CMV-and-HLA carriers, including in an independent cohort. Across the ex vivo response, the dominant clonotypes were HLA-C-restricted CMV-specific TCR beta clonotypes.

MiXCR, run by TCRdb on the reads, gives a single entry per CDR3 protein. The sample consists of some 900,000 distinct CDR3 sequences, about 31% of them appearing once. CDR1 is SEHNR and CDR2 is FQNEAQ in the germline V gene (reference sequence). V lost 5 bases to trimming and J lost 10 bases, with 15 bases between them. The CDR3 runs 13 residues. Sequenced here: cultured CD8+ T cells from PBMCs, sampled from culture after CMV antigen stimulation. The clonotype originates from a human donor in good health (CMV status not recorded). Some clones in this sample may be carry-over from other donors' samples. The chain combines TRBV7-9 with TRBJ1-5, with TRBD1 as a possible D gene (5 bases). The CDR3 protein is CASSPRYRGPQHF. CDR3 DNA: TGTGCCAGCAGCCCCAGGTATAGGGGTCCCCAGCATTTT.